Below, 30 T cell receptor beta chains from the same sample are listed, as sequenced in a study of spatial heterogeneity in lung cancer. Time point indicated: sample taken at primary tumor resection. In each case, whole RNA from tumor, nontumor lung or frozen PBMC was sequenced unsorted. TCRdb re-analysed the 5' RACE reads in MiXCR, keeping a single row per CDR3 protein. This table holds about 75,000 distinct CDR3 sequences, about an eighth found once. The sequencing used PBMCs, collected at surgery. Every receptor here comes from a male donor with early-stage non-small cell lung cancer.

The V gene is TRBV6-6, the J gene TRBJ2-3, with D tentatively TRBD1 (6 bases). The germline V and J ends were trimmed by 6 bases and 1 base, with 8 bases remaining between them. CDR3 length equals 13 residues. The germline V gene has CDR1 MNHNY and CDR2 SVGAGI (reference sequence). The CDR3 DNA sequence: TGTGCCAGCAGGGACAGACGCACAGATACGCAGTATTTT. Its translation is CASRDRRTDTQYF.

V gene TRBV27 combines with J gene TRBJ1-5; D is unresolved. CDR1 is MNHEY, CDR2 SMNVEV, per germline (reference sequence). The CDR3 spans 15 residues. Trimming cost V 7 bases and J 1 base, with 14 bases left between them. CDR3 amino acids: CASTPLDLSNQPQHF. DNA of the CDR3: TGTGCCAGCACCCCGTTAGACTTGAGCAATCAGCCCCAGCATTTT.

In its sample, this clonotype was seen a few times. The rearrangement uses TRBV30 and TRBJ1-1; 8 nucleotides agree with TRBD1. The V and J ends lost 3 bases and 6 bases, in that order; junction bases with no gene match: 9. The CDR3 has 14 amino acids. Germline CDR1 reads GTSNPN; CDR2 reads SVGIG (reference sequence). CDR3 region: CAWSADREKAEAFF. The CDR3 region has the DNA TGTGCCTGGAGCGCGGACAGGGAGAAGGCTGAAGCTTTCTTT.

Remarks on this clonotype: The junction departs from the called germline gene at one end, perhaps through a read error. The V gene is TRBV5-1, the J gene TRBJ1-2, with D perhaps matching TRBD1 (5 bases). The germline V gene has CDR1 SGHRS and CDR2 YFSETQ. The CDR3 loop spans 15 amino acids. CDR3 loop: CASSFGGRQSYGYTF. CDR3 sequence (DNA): TGCGCAAGCAGCTTTGGAGGGCGACAGTCCTATGGCTACACCTTC.

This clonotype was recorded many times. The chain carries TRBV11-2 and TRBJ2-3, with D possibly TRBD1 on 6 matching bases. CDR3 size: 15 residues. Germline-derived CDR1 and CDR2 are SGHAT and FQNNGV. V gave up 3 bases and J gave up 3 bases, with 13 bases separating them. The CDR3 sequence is CASSFTGTKTDTQYF. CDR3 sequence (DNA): TGTGCCAGCAGCTTCACCGGGACAAAGACAGATACGCAGTATTTT. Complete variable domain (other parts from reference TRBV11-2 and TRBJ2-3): EAGVAQSPRYKIIEKRQSVAFWCNPISGHATLYWYQQILGQGPKLLIQFQNNGVVDDSQLPKDRFSAERLKGVDSTLKIQPAKLEDSAVYLCASSFTGTKTDTQYFGPGTRLTVL.

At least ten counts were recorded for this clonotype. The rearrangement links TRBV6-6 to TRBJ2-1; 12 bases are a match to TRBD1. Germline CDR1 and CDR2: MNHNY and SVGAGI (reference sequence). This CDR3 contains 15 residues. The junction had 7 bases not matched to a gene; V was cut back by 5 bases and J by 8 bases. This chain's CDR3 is CASSDRDRGLDEQFF. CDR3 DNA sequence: TGTGCCAGCAGTGACCGGGACAGGGGGCTCGATGAGCAGTTCTTC.

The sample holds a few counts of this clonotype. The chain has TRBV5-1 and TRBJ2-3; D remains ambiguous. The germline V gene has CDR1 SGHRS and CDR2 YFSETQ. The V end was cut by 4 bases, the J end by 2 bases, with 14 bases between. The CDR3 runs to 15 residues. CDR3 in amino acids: CASSPLERYTDTQYF. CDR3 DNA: TGCGCCAGCAGCCCCCTTGAGCGTTACACAGATACGCAGTATTTT.

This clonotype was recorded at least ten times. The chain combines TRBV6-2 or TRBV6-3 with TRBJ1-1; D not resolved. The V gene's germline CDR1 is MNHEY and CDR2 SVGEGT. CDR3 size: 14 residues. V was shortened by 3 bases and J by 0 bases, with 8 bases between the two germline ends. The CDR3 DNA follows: TGTGCCAGCAGTTATGTAGGAGTGAACACTGAAGCTTTCTTT. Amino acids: CASSYVGVNTEAFF.

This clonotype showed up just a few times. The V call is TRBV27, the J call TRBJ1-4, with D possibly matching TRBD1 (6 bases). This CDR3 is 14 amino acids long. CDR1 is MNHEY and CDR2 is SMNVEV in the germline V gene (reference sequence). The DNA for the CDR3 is TGTGCAACACGGCGGGGGGGCCGTAATGAAAAACTGTTTTTT. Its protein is CATRRGGRNEKLFF.

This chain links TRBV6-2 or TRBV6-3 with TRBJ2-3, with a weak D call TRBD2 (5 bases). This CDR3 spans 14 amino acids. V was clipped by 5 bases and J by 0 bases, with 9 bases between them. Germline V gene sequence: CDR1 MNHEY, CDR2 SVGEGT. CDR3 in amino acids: CASSLTISTDTQYF. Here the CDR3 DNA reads TGTGCCAGCAGTCTGACTATTAGCACAGATACGCAGTATTTT.

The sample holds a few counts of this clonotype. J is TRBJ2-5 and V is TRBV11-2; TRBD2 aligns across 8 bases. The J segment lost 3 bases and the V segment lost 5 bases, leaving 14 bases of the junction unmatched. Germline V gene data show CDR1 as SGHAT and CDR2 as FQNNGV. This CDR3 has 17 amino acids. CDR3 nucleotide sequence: TGTGCCAGCAGCCATTGGAGACGTGCGGGAGGTAAAGAGACCCAGTACTTC. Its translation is CASSHWRRAGGKETQYF.

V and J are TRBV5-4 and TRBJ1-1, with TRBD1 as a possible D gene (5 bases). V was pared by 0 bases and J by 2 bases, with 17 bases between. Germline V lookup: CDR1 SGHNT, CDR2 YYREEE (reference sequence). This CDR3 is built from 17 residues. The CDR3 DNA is TGTGCCAGCAGCTTGGCTCTTCGGGGCCGGGGAAACACTGAAGCTTTCTTT. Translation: CASSLALRGRGNTEAFF.

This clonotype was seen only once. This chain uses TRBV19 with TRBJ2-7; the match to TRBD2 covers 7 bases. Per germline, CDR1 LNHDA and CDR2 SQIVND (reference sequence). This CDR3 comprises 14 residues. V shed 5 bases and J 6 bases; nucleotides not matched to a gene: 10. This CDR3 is CASSPTGLPVEQYF. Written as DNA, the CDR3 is TGTGCCAGTAGTCCCACGGGACTACCGGTCGAGCAGTACTTC.

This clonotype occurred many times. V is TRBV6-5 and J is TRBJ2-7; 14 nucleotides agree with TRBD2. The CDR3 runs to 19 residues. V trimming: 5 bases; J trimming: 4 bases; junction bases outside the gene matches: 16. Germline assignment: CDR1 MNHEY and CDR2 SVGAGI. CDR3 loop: CASSHDRPGLAGEGYEQYF. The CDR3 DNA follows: TGTGCCAGCAGTCACGACCGTCCGGGACTAGCGGGAGAAGGTTACGAGCAGTACTTC.

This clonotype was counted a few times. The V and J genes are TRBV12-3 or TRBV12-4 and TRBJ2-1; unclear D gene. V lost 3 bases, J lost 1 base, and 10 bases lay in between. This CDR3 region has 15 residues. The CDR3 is CASSFNRNSYNEQFF. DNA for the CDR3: TGTGCCAGCAGTTTTAACAGAAATTCCTACAATGAGCAGTTCTTC.

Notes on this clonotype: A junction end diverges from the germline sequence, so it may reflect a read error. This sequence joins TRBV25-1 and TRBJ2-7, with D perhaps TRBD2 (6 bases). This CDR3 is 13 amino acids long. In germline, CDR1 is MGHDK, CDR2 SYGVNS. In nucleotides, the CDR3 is TGTGCCAGCAGTCTGGGAGGAGCCTACGAGCGGTACTTC. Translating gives CASSLGGAYERYF.

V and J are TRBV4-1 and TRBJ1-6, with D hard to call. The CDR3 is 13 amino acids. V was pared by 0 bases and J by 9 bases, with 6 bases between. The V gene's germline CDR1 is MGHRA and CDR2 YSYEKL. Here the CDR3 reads CASSQDGFSPLHF. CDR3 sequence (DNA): TGCGCCAGCAGCCAAGACGGGTTTTCACCCCTCCACTTT.

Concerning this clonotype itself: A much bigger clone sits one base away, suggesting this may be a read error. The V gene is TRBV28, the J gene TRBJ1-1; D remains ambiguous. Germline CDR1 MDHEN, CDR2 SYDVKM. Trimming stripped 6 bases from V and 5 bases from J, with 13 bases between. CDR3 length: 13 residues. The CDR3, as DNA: TGTGCCAGCAGCAGCAGGAGGCAAACTGAAGCTTTCTTT. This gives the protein CASSSRRQTEAFF.

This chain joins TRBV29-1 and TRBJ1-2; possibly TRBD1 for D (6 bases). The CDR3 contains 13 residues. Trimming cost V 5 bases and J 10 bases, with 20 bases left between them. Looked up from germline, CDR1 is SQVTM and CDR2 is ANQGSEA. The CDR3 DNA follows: TGCAGCGTTTCACAGGGCCCTCCGAGTGACTACACCTTC. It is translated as CSVSQGPPSDYTF.

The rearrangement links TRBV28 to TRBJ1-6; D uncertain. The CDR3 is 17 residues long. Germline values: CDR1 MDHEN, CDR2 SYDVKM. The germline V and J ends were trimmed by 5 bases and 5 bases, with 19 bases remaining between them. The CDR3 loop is CASSTVPLSADNSPLHF. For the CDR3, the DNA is TGTGCCAGCAGTACGGTCCCTCTCTCGGCCGATAATTCACCCCTCCACTTT.

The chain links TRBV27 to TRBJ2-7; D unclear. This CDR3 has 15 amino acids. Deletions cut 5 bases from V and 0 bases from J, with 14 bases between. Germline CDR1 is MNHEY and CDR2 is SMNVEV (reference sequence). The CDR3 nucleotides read TGTGCCAGCAGTCCCCGCCAGGTTAGCTCCTACGAGCAGTACTTC. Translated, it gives CASSPRQVSSYEQYF.

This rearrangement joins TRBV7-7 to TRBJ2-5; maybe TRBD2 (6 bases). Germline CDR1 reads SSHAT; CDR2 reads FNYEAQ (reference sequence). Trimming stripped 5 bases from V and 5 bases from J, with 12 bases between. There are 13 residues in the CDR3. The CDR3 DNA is TGTGCCAGCAGCGCGGCGGGGTTGGAGACCCAGTACTTC. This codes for CASSAAGLETQYF.

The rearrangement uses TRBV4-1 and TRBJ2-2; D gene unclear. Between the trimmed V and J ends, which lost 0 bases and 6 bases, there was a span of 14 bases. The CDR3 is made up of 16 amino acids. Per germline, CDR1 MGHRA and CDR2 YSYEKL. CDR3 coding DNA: TGCGCCAGCAGCCAAGAGTACAGTATTATTTCCGGGGAGCTGTTTTTT. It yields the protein CASSQEYSIISGELFF.

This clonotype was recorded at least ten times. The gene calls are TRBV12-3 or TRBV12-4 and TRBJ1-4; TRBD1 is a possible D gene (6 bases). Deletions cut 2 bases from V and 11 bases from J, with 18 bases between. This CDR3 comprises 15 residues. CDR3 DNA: TGTGCCAGCAGTTTATCGGGGGGCGCCTCCCCTAAACTGTTTTTT. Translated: CASSLSGGASPKLFF.

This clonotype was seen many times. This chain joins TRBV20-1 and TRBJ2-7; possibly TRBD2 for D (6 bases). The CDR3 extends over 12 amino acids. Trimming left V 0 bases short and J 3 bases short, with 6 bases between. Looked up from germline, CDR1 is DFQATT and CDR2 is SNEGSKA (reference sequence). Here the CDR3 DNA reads TGCAGTGCTAGAGAGGACTACTACGAGCAGTACTTC. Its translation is CSAREDYYEQYF.

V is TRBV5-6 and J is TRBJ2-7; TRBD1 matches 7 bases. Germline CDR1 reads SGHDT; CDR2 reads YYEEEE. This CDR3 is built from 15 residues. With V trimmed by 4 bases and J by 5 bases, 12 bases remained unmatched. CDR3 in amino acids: CASSEGQHPSDEQYF. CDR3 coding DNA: TGTGCCAGCAGCGAGGGACAGCATCCGTCCGACGAGCAGTACTTC.

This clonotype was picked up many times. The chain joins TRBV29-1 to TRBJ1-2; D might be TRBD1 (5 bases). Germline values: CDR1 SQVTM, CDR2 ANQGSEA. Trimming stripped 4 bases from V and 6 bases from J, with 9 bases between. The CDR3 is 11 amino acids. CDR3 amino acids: CSVGQGDGYTF. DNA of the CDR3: TGCAGCGTTGGGCAGGGTGATGGCTACACCTTC. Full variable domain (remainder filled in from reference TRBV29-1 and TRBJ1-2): SAVISQKPSRDICQRGTSLTIQCQVDSQVTMMFWYRQQPGQSLTLIATANQGSEATYESGFVIDKFPISRPNLTFSTLTVSNMSPEDSSIYLCSVGQGDGYTFGSGTRLTVV.

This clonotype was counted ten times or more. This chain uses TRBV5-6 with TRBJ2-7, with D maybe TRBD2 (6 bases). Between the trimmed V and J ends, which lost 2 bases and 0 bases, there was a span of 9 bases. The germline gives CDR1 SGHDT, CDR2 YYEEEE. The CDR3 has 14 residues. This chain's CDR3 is CASSFSTSSYEQYF. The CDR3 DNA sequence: TGTGCCAGCAGCTTCTCGACTAGCTCCTACGAGCAGTACTTC.

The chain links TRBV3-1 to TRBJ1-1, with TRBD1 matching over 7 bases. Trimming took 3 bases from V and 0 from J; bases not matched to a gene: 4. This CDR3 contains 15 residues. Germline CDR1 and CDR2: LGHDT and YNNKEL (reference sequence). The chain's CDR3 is CASSQRQGLNTEAFF. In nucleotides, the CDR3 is TGTGCCAGCAGCCAGAGACAGGGTTTGAACACTGAAGCTTTCTTT.

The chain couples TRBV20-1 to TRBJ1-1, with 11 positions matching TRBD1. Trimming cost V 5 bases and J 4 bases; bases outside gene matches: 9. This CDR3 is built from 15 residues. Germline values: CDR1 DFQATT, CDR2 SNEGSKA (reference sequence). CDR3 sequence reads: CSAPKGGQGGTEAFF. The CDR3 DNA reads TGCAGTGCTCCTAAAGGGGGACAGGGGGGCACTGAAGCTTTCTTT.